A single sample gave rise to the 11 T cell receptor beta chains below, sequenced in a study of Graves' ophthalmopathy and Graves' hyperthyroidism (dated by TCRdb to the late 2010s). TCRdb names Illumina HiSeq 2000 as the instrument used. For repertoire sequencing, TCR beta CDR3 regions were amplified from RNA transcripts. HTBI primers and the Qiagen OneStep RT-PCR kit were used in a first-round RT-PCR, which was followed by a second-round multiplex PCR, size selection and purification. TCRdb reanalyzed the raw reads on its own, using fastp at Q25 for trimming and MiXCR for clone calling, and kept in-frame beta chains. When rows share a CDR3 protein, they turn into one entry using the most common DNA and genes. Counted in this sample were about 500,000 distinct CDR3 sequences; less than 40% of them appeared once. Roughly 4.5% of the sample belongs to the ten largest clones. Sequences were obtained from peripheral blood or thyroid tissue (not recorded which). Source of these receptors: an adult man with Graves' hyperthyroidism.

This clonotype was seen ten or more times. The J gene is TRBJ2-5, the V gene TRBV10-3, with a weak D call TRBD2 (5 bases). The CDR3 has 15 amino acids. From germline, CDR1 is ENHRY and CDR2 SYGVKD. V lost 0 bases and J 1 base, leaving 9 bases between the germline ends. The CDR3: CAISESRAVQETQYF. In DNA form, the CDR3 reads TGTGCCATCAGTGAGTCGAGGGCAGTCCAAGAGACCCAGTACTTC.

In its sample, this clonotype was seen once. One end of the junction is discordant with germline, which a read error may explain. The chain employs TRBV7-2 and TRBJ2-7; possibly TRBD1 or TRBD2 for D (6 bases each). The CDR3 has 15 residues. Germline V CDR1 and CDR2: SGHTA, FQGNSA. CDR3 sequence: CASSQDVSGADEQYF. The CDR3 nucleotides are TGCGCCAGCAGCCAAGATGTATCGGGGGCGGACGAGCAGTACTTC.

Ten or more counts support this clonotype. The chain carries TRBV2 and TRBJ2-7; 9 bases map to TRBD1. The CDR3 covers 13 residues. V dropped 8 bases and J dropped 6; count of bases not matched to a gene: 8. Germline V lookup: CDR1 SNHLY, CDR2 FYNNEI. CDR3 sequence (DNA): TGTGCCAGCCGCGGGACAGGGCCTGGCGAGCAGTACTTC. It encodes CASRGTGPGEQYF.

To note about this clonotype: This sequence may be a read error, since a much larger clone differs from it by one base. The chain combines TRBV10-3 with TRBJ2-6, with D perhaps matching TRBD2 (6 bases). Germline CDR1 reads ENHRY; CDR2 reads SYGVKD. CDR3 length: 16 amino acids. V lost 5 bases and J lost 2, with 13 bases in between. CDR3 DNA sequence: TGTGCCATCAGTCCTCGGACGGGGGCTGGGGCCAACGTCCTGACTTTC. Its translation is CAISPRTGAGANVLTF.

For this clonotype: Germline is not matched at one junction end, which may reflect a read error. The chain couples TRBV12-3 or TRBV12-4 to TRBJ2-5; 7 bases are a match to TRBD1. The CDR3 sequence is 14 residues long. DNA of the CDR3: TGTGCCAGCAGTTTGAGGGGGCCCCAAGAGACCCGGTACTTC. Translated, it gives CASSLRGPQETRYF.

The rearrangement uses TRBV7-2 and TRBJ1-4; the D is unclear. Germline V CDR1 and CDR2: SGHTA, FQGNSA. Trimming shortened V by 0 bases and J by 5 bases, and 7 bases separated the two germline ends. This CDR3 has 14 residues. The CDR3, as DNA: TGTGCCAGCAGCTTAGCGGAGCGGAATGAAAAACTGTTTTTT. The encoded protein is CASSLAERNEKLFF.

There are many counts of this clonotype. The chain has TRBV4-2 and TRBJ2-5; D is undetermined. V lost 3 bases and J lost 4, with 9 bases in between. Germline assignment: CDR1 LGHNA and CDR2 YNFKEQ. The CDR3 is made up of 13 amino acids. CDR3 amino acids: CASSQALGETQYF. CDR3 DNA: TGTGCCAGCAGCCAGGCCCTCGGAGAGACCCAGTACTTC.

The chain employs TRBV24-1 and TRBJ2-1, with D unresolved. The CDR3 is made up of 14 amino acids. The V and J ends lost 0 bases and 6 bases respectively, with 8 bases between them. CDR1 and CDR2 (germline): KGHDR, SFDVKD. The CDR3 spells CATSDLWPRNEQFF. The CDR3 DNA reads as TGTGCCACCAGTGATTTGTGGCCCCGCAATGAGCAGTTCTTC.

The chain recombines TRBV10-2 with TRBJ2-1; possible D gene TRBD1, 5 bases. Germline assignment: CDR1 WSHSY and CDR2 SAAADI. Trimming took 5 bases from V and 6 from J, leaving 14 bases between them. CDR3 size: 14 residues. Here the CDR3 reads CASSIAGSGNEQFF. The CDR3 DNA follows: TGCGCCAGCAGTATCGCAGGGTCGGGCAATGAGCAGTTCTTC.

This clonotype came up many times. The chain joins TRBV24-1 to TRBJ1-2; no definite D call. The CDR3 runs 18 residues. Germline CDR1 reads KGHDR; CDR2 reads SFDVKD. Trimming pared 1 base from V and 0 bases from J, leaving 17 bases between. Written as DNA, the CDR3 is TGTGCCACCAGTGATTTCTCATTCGACGGAATCTCTAACTATGGCTACACCTTC. Its protein product is CATSDFSFDGISNYGYTF.

This clonotype showed up many times. The chain recombines TRBV7-6 with TRBJ2-3, with 7 nucleotides matching TRBD2. Trimming cost V 1 base and J 3 bases; bases outside gene matches: 7. Per germline, CDR1 SGHVS and CDR2 FNYEAQ. CDR3 length equals 16 residues. CDR3 loop: CASSLVPAGNTDTQYF. Written as DNA, the CDR3 is TGTGCCAGCAGCTTAGTACCAGCGGGGAATACAGATACGCAGTATTTT.